Listed here are 17 T cell receptor beta chains from one sample, sequenced in a study of blood T cell repertoires in COVID-19. Sequencing was performed with immunoSEQ multiplex PCR; in TCRdb, only in-frame clones are kept and a portion is missing. The data show about 62,000 clones, about nine tenths seen once. Sample: peripheral blood. The receptors were sampled from a human donor in a cohort sampled during active COVID-19.

The chain recombines TRBV24-1 with TRBJ2-3, with TRBD1 as a possible D gene (5 bases). CDR1 is KGHDR, CDR2 SFDVKD, per germline. V was clipped by 4 bases and J by 0 bases, with 16 bases between them. The CDR3 contains 17 residues. As DNA, the CDR3 is TGTGCCACCAGTGAACCGAGACAGACCACTAGCACAGATACGCAGTATTTT. It specifies CATSEPRQTTSTDTQYF.

This sequence joins TRBV7-2 and TRBJ2-1, with 7 bases identical to TRBD2. This CDR3 spans 15 amino acids. The V and J ends lost 7 bases and 8 bases, in that order; junction bases with no gene match: 14. From germline, CDR1 is SGHTA and CDR2 FQGNSA. As DNA, the CDR3 is TGTGCCAGCAACGTGGGGGGGAGGGCCTCGGATGAGCAGTTCTTC. Amino acids: CASNVGGRASDEQFF.

The chain uses TRBV5-1 and TRBJ2-7, with 9 bases identical to TRBD1. The V and J ends lost 0 bases and 5 bases, in that order; junction bases with no gene match: 9. CDR3 length: 16 amino acids. CDR1 SGHRS and CDR2 YFSETQ come from the germline V gene. CDR3 region: CASSLVVGQGAHEQYF. For the CDR3, the DNA is TGCGCCAGCAGCTTGGTCGTGGGACAGGGAGCCCACGAGCAGTACTTC. The full variable domain, completed using reference TRBV5-1 and TRBJ2-7, is KAGVTQTPRYLIKTRGQQVTLSCSPISGHRSVSWYQQTPGQGLQFLFEYFSETQRNKGNFPGRFSGRQFSNSRSEMNVSTLELGDSALYLCASSLVVGQGAHEQYFGPGTRLTVT.

A few counts support this clone. The genes are TRBV10-3 and TRBJ1-5; TRBD1 aligns across 8 bases. CDR1 and CDR2 from the germline V gene are ENHRY and SYGVKD. The trim removed 2 bases at V and 3 bases at J, leaving 3 bases unmatched. The CDR3 has 15 amino acids. In nucleotides, the CDR3 is TGTGCCATCAGTGAGAGACAGGGGTACAATCAGCCCCAGCATTTT. It yields the protein CAISERQGYNQPQHF.

The chain recombines TRBV7-3 with TRBJ2-7, with 7 bases identical to TRBD2. V dropped 3 bases and J dropped 3; count of bases not matched to a gene: 2. Germline V gene data show CDR1 as SGHTA and CDR2 as FQGTGA. The CDR3 sequence is 13 residues long. The CDR3, as DNA: TGTGCCAGCAGCTTGGGGAGGGGCTACGAGCAGTACTTC. Translated, it gives CASSLGRGYEQYF. The variable domain in full, with the rest retrieved from reference TRBV7-3 and TRBJ2-7, is GAGVSQTPSNKVTEKGKYVELRCDPISGHTALYWYRQSLGQGPEFLIYFQGTGAADDSGLPNDRFFAVRPEGSVSTLKIQRTERGDSAVYLCASSLGRGYEQYFGPGTRLTVT.

This chain links TRBV15 with TRBJ1-5; no reliable D call. This CDR3 comprises 15 residues. Trimming left V 0 bases short and J 5 bases short, with 11 bases between. CDR1 LNHNV and CDR2 YYDKDF come from the germline V gene (reference sequence). The CDR3 DNA sequence: TGTGCCACCAGCAGAGAACCCCGGGAGGATCAGCCCCAGCATTTT. It is translated as CATSREPREDQPQHF.

The rearrangement uses TRBV30 and TRBJ1-5, with D uncertain. Per germline, CDR1 GTSNPN and CDR2 SVGIG (reference sequence). The CDR3 is 13 residues long. V was pared by 0 bases and J by 4 bases, with 7 bases between. The CDR3 reads CAWSVLPNQPQHF. The CDR3 region has the DNA TGTGCCTGGAGTGTACTCCCGAATCAGCCCCAGCATTTT.

The chain joins TRBV5-1 to TRBJ2-2; D remains ambiguous. V lost 0 bases to trimming and J lost 4 bases, with 7 bases between them. Germline V gene lookup returns CDR1 SGHRS and CDR2 YFSETQ. The CDR3 is 14 residues long. The CDR3 protein is CASSLGQLTGELFF. The DNA for the CDR3 is TGCGCCAGCAGCTTGGGCCAACTCACCGGGGAGCTGTTTTTT. Full variable domain (outside the CDR3, taken from reference TRBV5-1 and TRBJ2-2): KAGVTQTPRYLIKTRGQQVTLSCSPISGHRSVSWYQQTPGQGLQFLFEYFSETQRNKGNFPGRFSGRQFSNSRSEMNVSTLELGDSALYLCASSLGQLTGELFFGEGSRLTVL.

The V and J genes are TRBV6-5 and TRBJ1-2, with a weak D call TRBD1 (5 bases). Between the trimmed V and J ends, which lost 6 bases and 3 bases, there was a span of 8 bases. The CDR3 has 12 residues. Per germline, CDR1 MNHEY and CDR2 SVGAGI. The chain's CDR3 is CASRGRHYGYTF. In DNA form, the CDR3 reads TGTGCCAGCAGGGGGCGGCACTATGGCTACACCTTC.

This clone was detected once. The rearrangement links TRBV18 to TRBJ1-2; D is perhaps TRBD1 (6 bases). The CDR3 loop spans 15 amino acids. Germline V gene sequence: CDR1 KGHSH, CDR2 LQKENI. The ends were cut back, 3 bases at V and 3 bases at J, with 14 bases in the middle. The CDR3 sequence: CASSPIPAGDYGYTF. CDR3 nucleotide sequence: TGTGCCAGCTCACCTATTCCGGCAGGGGACTATGGCTACACCTTC.

The rearrangement uses TRBV3-1 (or the pseudogene TRBV3-2) and TRBJ1-2; D gene uncertain. Trimming removed 0 bases at V and 6 bases at J, with 5 bases between. The germline gives CDR1 LGHDT, CDR2 YNNKEL (reference sequence). The CDR3 length is 12 residues. The CDR3 loop reads CASSQDQNGYTF. The CDR3 nucleotides are TGTGCCAGCAGCCAAGATCAAAATGGCTACACCTTC.

This clone has more than one count but fewer than ten. This chain links TRBV7-9 with TRBJ1-1; D remains unclear. Germline CDR1 SEHNR, CDR2 FQNEAQ (reference sequence). This CDR3 is built from 11 residues. Deletions cut 4 bases from V and 4 bases from J, with 4 bases between. The CDR3 region is CASSSGTEAFF. For the CDR3, the DNA is TGTGCCAGCAGCTCGGGCACTGAAGCTTTCTTT.

This sequence joins TRBV29-1 and TRBJ1-1, with D maybe TRBD1 (5 bases). The germline V gene encodes CDR1 SQVTM and CDR2 ANQGSEA. Trimming stripped 4 bases from V and 4 bases from J, with 13 bases between. There are 13 residues in the CDR3. CDR3 bases: TGCAGCGTTGTCGGGGCGGGGGGCACTGAAGCTTTCTTT. Protein sequence: CSVVGAGGTEAFF.

J is TRBJ1-2 and V is TRBV6-5; 12 bases map to TRBD1. Germline trimming cut 2 bases from V and 8 bases from J; bases unmatched to any gene: 9. Germline V gives CDR1 MNHEY, CDR2 SVGAGI. The CDR3 runs to 16 residues. The CDR3 DNA reads as TGTGCCAGCAGTTACGGGACAGGGGGCCTTCGGGGCGGCTACACCTTC. Translated: CASSYGTGGLRGGYTF.

This chain connects TRBV5-1 to TRBJ2-3; 7 bases align to TRBD2. CDR1 is SGHRS and CDR2 is YFSETQ in the germline V gene. V dropped 1 base and J dropped 2; count of bases not matched to a gene: 4. CDR3 length: 15 residues. CDR3 residues: CASSLRGENTDTQYF. CDR3 coding DNA: TGCGCCAGCAGCTTGCGGGGGGAGAACACAGATACGCAGTATTTT.

This clone was observed a single time. V and J are TRBV19 and TRBJ2-5; tentatively, D is TRBD2 (7 bases). The V gene lost 5 bases and the J gene lost 2 bases, with 18 bases spanning the gap. The CDR3 is made up of 16 amino acids. CDR1 is LNHDA and CDR2 is SQIVND in the germline V gene (reference sequence). The CDR3 loop is CASSSGAGAKQETQYF. The CDR3 DNA reads TGTGCCAGTAGTTCGGGGGCGGGGGCAAAACAAGAGACCCAGTACTTC.

The gene calls are TRBV5-1 and TRBJ1-4; D unresolved. Germline-derived CDR1 and CDR2 are SGHRS and YFSETQ. Trimming removed 0 bases from V and 7 bases from J, with 7 bases in between. The CDR3 has 13 amino acids. For the CDR3, the DNA is TGCGCCAGCAGCTTGGGTATCTCTGAAAAACTGTTTTTT. This encodes CASSLGISEKLFF.